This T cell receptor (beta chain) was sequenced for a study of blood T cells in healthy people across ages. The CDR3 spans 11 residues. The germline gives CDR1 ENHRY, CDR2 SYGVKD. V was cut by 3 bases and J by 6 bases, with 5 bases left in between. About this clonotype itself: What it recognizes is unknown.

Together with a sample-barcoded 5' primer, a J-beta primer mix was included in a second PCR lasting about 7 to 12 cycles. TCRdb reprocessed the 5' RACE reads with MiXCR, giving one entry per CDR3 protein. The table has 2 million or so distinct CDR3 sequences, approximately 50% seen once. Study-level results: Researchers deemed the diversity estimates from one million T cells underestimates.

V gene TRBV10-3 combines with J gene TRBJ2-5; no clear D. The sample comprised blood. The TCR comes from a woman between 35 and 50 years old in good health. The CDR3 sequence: CAISDGKTQYF. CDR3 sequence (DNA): TGTGCCATCAGTGATGGGAAGACCCAGTACTTC.